The subject of this entry is one T cell receptor beta chain. The clone's antigen remains unknown. No clone much larger than this one lies a single base away; base qualities are absent. TCRbeta CDR3 regions were amplified from genomic DNA by means of the immunoSEQ Assay, a bias-controlled multiplex PCR. The authors' analysis ran thus. Nucleated cell counts per sample were estimated from amplification of reference gene primers within the assay. Sequence reads were collapsed and filtered to measure the absolute abundance of every unique TCRbeta CDR3 rearrangement. For each sample, productive Simpson clonality was calculated by taking the square root of Simpson's diversity index across productive rearrangements. TCRdb provides this immuneACCESS table in a form limited to in-frame rearrangements. Some clones are lacking; in checked studies, under half of them reflect an unresolved V gene, and why the rest are absent is not known. V and J calls and clone size follow that table, whereas D and trimming were derived from the DNA. This sample has 75,000 to 100,000 clones in its table, and 80% to 90% of those were observed once. The ten biggest clones cover 15% of the sample.

These data come from a study of blood T cell repertoires in COVID-19 (dated by TCRdb to the early 2020s). In the study overall: The collaborator samples originated in the United States, Italy and Spain and spanned the acute and convalescent phases of COVID-19. Nearly every sample came with metadata listing a de-identified subject ID, COVID-19 status, age in years and sex. The material from the prospective study consisted of cDNA or gDNA derived from T cells, B-cell-depleted T cells, or PBMCs. Where available, HLA class I and class II types were obtained from metadata supplied by the sample provider rather than from assay-based typing. The repertoires were released in a freely available public database meant as a resource for research on the immune response to SARS-CoV-2. The dataset comprised deeply sampled blood TCRbeta repertoires from subjects exposed to, actively infected with, or recovered from COVID-19. The samples were drawn from the first 160 participants of the ongoing ImmuneRACE study and from 950 to 1,500 subjects provided by 6 global collaborators. Results and caveats for the whole study, not just this receptor: Clinical and demographic metadata were provided uncurated, with the amount varying by source and participant.

Each collaborating institution followed its own protocols to collect whole blood in K2EDTA tubes. For TCRbeta analysis, collaborators shipped samples in one of three forms: frozen whole blood, isolated PBMCs, or DNA extracted from either of those sample types. The CDR3 spans 14 residues, from the cysteine through the phenylalanine. Here the CDR3 DNA is all that survives: 42 bases in frame from base 1. Looking up the germline V gene yields CDR1 MGHRA and CDR2 YSYEKL. V loses 2 bases at its end and J loses 5 bases; junction bases beyond the gene matches: 5. What was sequenced was peripheral blood. The TCR was taken from a human donor in a cohort sampled during active COVID-19. The sequence links TRBV4-1 to TRBJ1-1, and 7 junction bases match TRBD1. The nucleotides are TGCGCCAGCAGCCAAATGACAGGGAGGACTGAAGCTTTCTTT. Its protein product is CASSQMTGRTEAFF.